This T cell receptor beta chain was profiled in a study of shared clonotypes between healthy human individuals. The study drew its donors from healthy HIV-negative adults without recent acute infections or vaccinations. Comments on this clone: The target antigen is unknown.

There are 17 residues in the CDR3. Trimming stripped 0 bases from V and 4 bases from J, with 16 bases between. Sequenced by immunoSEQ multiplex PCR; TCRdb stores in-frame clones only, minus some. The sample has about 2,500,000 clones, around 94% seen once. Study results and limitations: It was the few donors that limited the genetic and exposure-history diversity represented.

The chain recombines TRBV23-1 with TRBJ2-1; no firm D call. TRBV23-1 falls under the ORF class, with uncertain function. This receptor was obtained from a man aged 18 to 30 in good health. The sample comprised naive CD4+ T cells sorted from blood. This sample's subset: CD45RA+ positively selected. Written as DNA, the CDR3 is TGCGCCAGCAGTCAATCTAACCCCGACACATCATACAATGAGCAGTTCTTC. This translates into CASSQSNPDTSYNEQFF.